This T cell receptor beta chain was recovered during a study of OX40 agonist ivuxolimab in advanced cancers. About the study: In this trial design, patients received ivuxolimab intravenously at 0.01 to 10 mg/kg every 2 weeks. Findings of the study overall: At 0.1 to 3.0 mg/kg and by week 6, clonal expansion occurred in CD4+ and CD8+ blood T cells. Low levels of normalized T-cell clonal expansion also appeared in some nonresponders.

The ends were cut back, 4 bases at V and 1 base at J, with 14 bases in the middle. Germline V gene lookup returns CDR1 SGHVS and CDR2 FQNEAQ. The CDR3 is 16 residues long. Note on this clone: The antigen is not known.

Patients were ruled out by autoimmune disease history or systemic immunosuppression. Method: immunoSEQ multiplex PCR; TCRdb's copy keeps in-frame clones and lacks some. This table holds 55,000 to 65,000 clones, about 91% found once. This material consisted of CD4+ or CD8+ T cells sorted from blood, taken in a trial of the OX40 agonist ivuxolimab. This sequence joins TRBV7-8 and TRBJ1-5; no reliable D call. The TCR sequence derives from an adult with an advanced solid tumor such as melanoma, head and neck, liver or kidney cancer. The CDR3 nucleotides read TGTGCCAGCAGCTCGATTGGACCCTTAAGCAATCAGCCCCAGCATTTT. It specifies CASSSIGPLSNQPQHF. Using reference TRBV7-8 and TRBJ1-5 for the parts outside the CDR3, the full variable domain is GAGVSQSPRYKVAKRGQDVALRCDPISGHVSLFWYQQALGQGPEFLTYFQNEAQLDKSGLPSDRFFAERPEGSVSTLKIQRTQQEDSAVYLCASSSIGPLSNQPQHFGDGTRLSIL.